This TCR beta chain was observed in a study of technical replicates of blood from four donors. Generated by immunoSEQ multiplex PCR, the TCRdb table keeps only in-frame clones and is missing some. The sample carries 65,000 to 95,000 clones, roughly 98% recorded once. Germline trimming cut 6 bases from V and 14 bases from J; bases unmatched to any gene: 10. From germline, CDR1 is SQVTM and CDR2 ANQGSEA. The CDR3 consists of 12 residues. V gene TRBV29-1 combines with J gene TRBJ1-4; 9 positions agree with TRBD1. The TCR comes from a human donor in good health. Source material: T cells isolated from PBMCs. The CDR3 sequence: CSVDRTGEGLFF. CDR3 DNA sequence: TGCAGCGTAGATAGGACAGGGGAGGGCCTGTTTTTT.